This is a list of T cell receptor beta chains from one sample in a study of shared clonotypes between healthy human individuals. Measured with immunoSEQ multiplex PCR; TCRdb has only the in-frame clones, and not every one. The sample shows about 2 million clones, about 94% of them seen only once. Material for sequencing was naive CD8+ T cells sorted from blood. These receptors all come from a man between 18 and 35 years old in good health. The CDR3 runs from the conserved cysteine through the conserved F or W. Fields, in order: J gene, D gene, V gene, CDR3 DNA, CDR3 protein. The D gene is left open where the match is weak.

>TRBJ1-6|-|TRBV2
TGTGCCAGCAGTGAGATCCTGGGTGGAGATTCGCCCCTCCACTTT
CASSEILGGDSPLHF
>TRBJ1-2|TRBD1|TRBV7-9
TGTGCCAGCAGCTCACAGGGGGCGAACTATGGCTACACCTTC
CASSSQGANYGYTF
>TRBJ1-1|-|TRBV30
TGTGCCTGGAGCCCTACAGATTTTAGGGCTGAAGCTTTCTTT
CAWSPTDFRAEAFF
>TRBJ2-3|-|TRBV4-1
TGCGCCAGCAGCCAAGGATCAGGGACAGATACGCAGTATTTT
CASSQGSGTDTQYF
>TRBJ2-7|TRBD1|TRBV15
TGTGCCACCAGCTCCAGCCATGGGACAGACCCCTACGAGCAGTACTTC
CATSSSHGTDPYEQYF
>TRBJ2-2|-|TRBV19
TGTGCCAGTAGTATAGTTTATCCTAGCGAGGCCGGGGAGCTGTTTTTT
CASSIVYPSEAGELFF
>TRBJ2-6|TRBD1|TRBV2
TGTGCCAGCAGTGATTTGGACAGGTCCTCTGGGGCCAACGTCCTGACTTTC
CASSDLDRSSGANVLTF
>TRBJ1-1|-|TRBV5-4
TGTGCCAGCAGCTCACGACATGGGGGGACGGACACTGAAGCTTTCTTT
CASSSRHGGTDTEAFF
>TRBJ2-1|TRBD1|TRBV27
TGTGCCAGCAGTGCTCGGCCGGGACAGAGCTCCTACAATGAGCAGTTCTTC
CASSARPGQSSYNEQFF
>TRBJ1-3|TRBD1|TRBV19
TGTGCCAGTAGTATCCAGACAGGGGGAACTGGAAACACCATATATTTT
CASSIQTGGTGNTIYF
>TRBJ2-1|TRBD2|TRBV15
TGTGCCACCAGCAGAGATGCGTGGCGGGAGATGCACAATGAGCAGTTCTTC
CATSRDAWREMHNEQFF
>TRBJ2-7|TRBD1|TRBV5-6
TGTGCCAGCAGCTTAGAAACAGGGGTCCACGAGCAGTACTTC
CASSLETGVHEQYF
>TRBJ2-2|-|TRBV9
TGTGCCAGCAGCGTAGGTCTTCGGGGGGAGCTGTTTTTT
CASSVGLRGELFF
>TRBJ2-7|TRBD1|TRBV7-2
TGTGCCAGCAGCCTAAAAATACCGGGACAGGCGACCTACGAGCAGTACTTC
CASSLKIPGQATYEQYF
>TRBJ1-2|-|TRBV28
TGTGCCAGCAGTTTTATCAGAAACTATGGCTACACCTTC
CASSFIRNYGYTF
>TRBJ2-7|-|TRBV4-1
TGCGCCAGCAGCCAAGGGCCGGGACACCCCACGAAGCAGTACTTC
CASSQGPGHPTKQYF
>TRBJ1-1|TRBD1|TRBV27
TGTGCCAGCAGTCCCCCGGGACAGGAGAACACTGAAGCTTTCTTT
CASSPPGQENTEAFF
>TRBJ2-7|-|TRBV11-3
TGTGCCAGCAGCCTAGGGGGAGGGGGCTACGAGCAGTACTTC
CASSLGGGGYEQYF
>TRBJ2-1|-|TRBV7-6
TGTGCCAGCAGCAGGGACGGAAACAATGAGCAGTTCTTC
CASSRDGNNEQFF
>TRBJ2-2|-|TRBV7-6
TGTGCCAGCAGCTTAATTGGATCCGGGGAGCTGTTTTTT
CASSLIGSGELFF